This is a list of T cell receptor beta chains from one sample in a study of T cell changes during pregnancy in multiple sclerosis. Profiled with immunoSEQ multiplex PCR; TCRdb holds only in-frame clones, not every one. The sample has 100,000 to 110,000 clones; 80% to 95% are singletons. Sequencing was performed on peripheral blood, taken after pregnancy. All receptors come from a female donor with multiple sclerosis, enrolled in a pregnancy study. CDR3s include the opening cysteine and the closing phenylalanine or tryptophan. The D gene is left open where the match is weak. The size entry is marked missing in some rows and otherwise reads once, few, many or a size class.

j_call d_call v_call clone_size cdr3_nt cdr3_aa
TRBJ1-5 . TRBV6-1 . TGTGCCAGCAGTGAAGGGCAGGGTAGCAATCAGCCCCAGCATTTT CASSEGQGSNQPQHF
TRBJ2-6 TRBD1 TRBV6-6 . TGTGCCAGCAGTCCTCAGGGGGCAGCGGGGGCCAACGTCCTGACTTTC CASSPQGAAGANVLTF
TRBJ1-1 . TRBV29-1 . TGCAGCGTTGGCGGGGGACGCACTGAAGCTTTCTTT CSVGGGRTEAFF
TRBJ2-7 TRBD1 TRBV10-3 . TGTGCCATCAGTGGGGGGACAGGGAATGAGCAGTACTTC CAISGGTGNEQYF
TRBJ2-1 . TRBV9 . TGTGCCAGCAGCCTCAGGGCCAACTCCTACAATGAGCAGTTCTTC CASSLRANSYNEQFF
TRBJ2-1 TRBD2 TRBV7-3 . TGTGCCAGCAGCCCTGTAGCGGGGGGGACTATCAATGAGCAGTTCTTC CASSPVAGGTINEQFF
TRBJ2-7 . TRBV19 . TGTGCCAGTAAGCAGGGGCCGCTCTACGAGCAGTACTTC CASKQGPLYEQYF
TRBJ2-5 TRBD1 TRBV6-5 once TGTGCCAGCAGTTACGCCCCGACAGGGGGAGAGACCCAGTACTTC CASSYAPTGGETQYF
TRBJ2-2 TRBD2 TRBV25-1 . TGTGCCAGCAGTGACCCAGCGGGGGGGTACACCGGGGAGCTGTTTTTT CASSDPAGGYTGELFF
TRBJ1-4 TRBD1 TRBV6-5 . TGTGCCAGCAGAAGACAGGGTGAAAAACTGTTTTTT CASRRQGEKLFF
TRBJ1-4 TRBD1 TRBV9 . TGTGCCAGCAGCGCCGGGACAGGGCGGGGGTGGAATGAAAAACTGTTTTTT CASSAGTGRGWNEKLFF
TRBJ2-1 . TRBV6-6 . TGTGCCAGCAGTAACCCGGTTGGAGCCAATGAGCAGTTCTTC CASSNPVGANEQFF
TRBJ2-7 . TRBV5-5 . TGTGCCAGCAGCTTGAGGTCCCAGGGTTCGTACGAGCAGTACTTC CASSLRSQGSYEQYF
TRBJ2-7 TRBD1 TRBV7-2 . TGTGCCAGCAGCTTAGGCGCCGGGACAGGGGGCGCCGAGCAGTACTTC CASSLGAGTGGAEQYF
TRBJ2-7 . TRBV7-9 few TGTGCCAGCAGCCCCCCCCCGCGGCAGGGATACGAGCAGTACTTC CASSPPPRQGYEQYF
TRBJ2-7 TRBD2 TRBV5-6 . TGTGCCAGCAGCAGGCTAGCGGGGCCCTACGAGCAGTACTTC CASSRLAGPYEQYF
TRBJ2-7 TRBD1 TRBV5-1 . TGCGCCAGTACGAGACAGGGGGCGATGTACGAGCAGTACTTC CASTRQGAMYEQYF
TRBJ2-3 . TRBV7-3 once TGTGCCAGCAGCTTCGAGGGTTCCAGCACAGATACGCAGTATTTT CASSFEGSSTDTQYF
TRBJ1-1 . TRBV29-1 . TGCAGCGTTGTCCCCAGGAACACTGAAGCTTTCTTT CSVVPRNTEAFF
TRBJ1-5 . TRBV18 . TGTGCCAGCTCACCTGGGGGGAACCATCAGCCCCAGCATTTT CASSPGGNHQPQHF
TRBJ2-5 . TRBV2 . TGTGCCAGCAGCCCCTCGACTAGAGGTGGGGAGACCCAGTACTTC CASSPSTRGGETQYF
TRBJ1-1 TRBD1 TRBV29-1 . TGCAGCGTTGAATCCCGACAGGGGGAGGCTGAAGCTTTCTTT CSVESRQGEAEAFF
TRBJ2-7 . TRBV4-1 . TGCGCCAGCAGCCAATGGAGACAGGATACCTACGAGCAGTACTTC CASSQWRQDTYEQYF
TRBJ2-2 . TRBV19 . TGTGCCAGTAGTGATGACAGACGCGCGAGTACCGGGGAGCTGTTTTTT CASSDDRRASTGELFF
TRBJ2-1 . TRBV2 . TGTGCCAGCAGTGACAGGGCAGTTTACAATGAGCAGTTCTTC CASSDRAVYNEQFF
TRBJ2-7 . TRBV11-3 . TGTGCCAGCAGCGAACAACAGGGCGCCCACGAGCAGTACTTC CASSEQQGAHEQYF
TRBJ1-1 . TRBV5-6 . TGTGCCAGCAGCTCGACAGGAAAGGGGACTGAAGCTTTCTTT CASSSTGKGTEAFF
TRBJ2-2 TRBD2 TRBV15 . TGTGCCACCAGCAGAGGGCCTAGCGGGGGGGACACCGGGGAGCTGTTTTTT CATSRGPSGGDTGELFF
TRBJ1-1 . TRBV5-1 . TGCGCCATCCCTCGGGGGGCGCTTGGTGAAGCTTTCTTT CAIPRGALGEAFF
TRBJ2-1 TRBD2 TRBV11-3 . TGTGCCAGCAGCTTACTAGGGACTAGCGCCGCGAATGAGCAGTTCTTC CASSLLGTSAANEQFF
TRBJ2-3 . TRBV29-1 . TGCAGCGTTGCGCGAGGGTCCAAGAGTACAGATACGCAGTATTTT CSVARGSKSTDTQYF
TRBJ2-7 TRBD2 TRBV5-1 . TGCGCCAGCAAGGCCAGCGGGGACTACGAGCAGTACTTC CASKASGDYEQYF
TRBJ2-7 TRBD1 TRBV6-1 . TGTGCCGGGGGGACAGGGGGTTCCTACGAGCAGTACTTC CAGGTGGSYEQYF
TRBJ1-3 TRBD1 TRBV7-3 . TGTGCCAGCAGCATACAGGGGTCAGAAGGAAACACCATATATTTT CASSIQGSEGNTIYF
TRBJ2-2 . TRBV7-2 . TGTGCCAGCAGGGAGGGGGGGATGCCCACCGGGGAGCTGTTTTTT CASREGGMPTGELFF
TRBJ1-5 TRBD1 TRBV19 . TGTGCCAGTAGTTTTCAGGGGGGAAATCAGCCCCAGCATTTT CASSFQGGNQPQHF
TRBJ1-2 TRBD1 TRBV30 . TGTGCCTGGAGTGCACCGGGACAGGGGACGTTTGGCTACACCTTC CAWSAPGQGTFGYTF
TRBJ2-5 TRBD2 TRBV18 . TGTGCCAGCTCGTCGACTAGCGCAGAGACCCAGTACTTC CASSSTSAETQYF
TRBJ2-5 . TRBV7-2 once TGTGCCAGCAGCTTAGTTAAAGAGACCCAGTACTTC CASSLVKETQYF
TRBJ2-2 . TRBV2 . TGTGCCAACCACAGGGATGCGTACACCGGGGAGCTGTTTTTT CANHRDAYTGELFF
TRBJ2-4 TRBD1 TRBV4-3 . TGCGCCAGCAGCCAAGGACAGGGAATCAAAAACATTCAGTACTTC CASSQGQGIKNIQYF
TRBJ2-3 . TRBV5-4 . TGTGCCAGCAGCTTGGACTTCACAGATACGCAGTATTTT CASSLDFTDTQYF
TRBJ1-2 . TRBV27 once TGTGCCAGCAGTTTATCTGACCCTAGCTATGGCTACACCTTC CASSLSDPSYGYTF
TRBJ2-5 . TRBV14 . TGTGCCAGCAGCCCCCAGCCCCCCAGGCAAGAGACCCAGTACTTC CASSPQPPRQETQYF
TRBJ2-7 . TRBV27 . TGTGCCAGCAGTTTTTTTAACAGCTACGAGCAGTACTTC CASSFFNSYEQYF
TRBJ2-7 TRBD1 TRBV28 . TGTGCCAGCAGTCGCCGGGACAGGGACGAGCAGTACTTC CASSRRDRDEQYF
TRBJ2-7 . TRBV5-6 once TGTGCCAGCAGCTCAAGAGGGTTGCGCGACAAGAACTACGAGCAGTACTTC CASSSRGLRDKNYEQYF
TRBJ2-7 . TRBV28 . TGTGCCAGCAGTTTAGGGGGCGGCTCCTACGAGCAGTACTTC CASSLGGGSYEQYF
TRBJ2-2 . TRBV19 . TGTGCCAGTAGTCCAAAGGGGACCGGGGAGCTGTTTTTT CASSPKGTGELFF
TRBJ1-2 TRBD1 TRBV9 . TGTGCCAGCAGCGTAGAGGGACAGGGTAGTTATGGCTACACCTTC CASSVEGQGSYGYTF
TRBJ1-2 . TRBV5-6 few TGTGCCAGCAGACGCGACAGACGCTACACCTTC CASRRDRRYTF
TRBJ2-7 . TRBV7-2 . TGTGCCAGCAGCTTAGCGGGGGCGGGGGTAGCCTACGAGCAGTACTTC CASSLAGAGVAYEQYF